Only a few counts were recorded for the clone carrying this TCR beta chain. Its target is not known. The read is 3 residues too short to cover the CDR3 end, so that end is filled in from the germline J gene. The data stem from a study of T cell clonality in common variable immunodeficiency. General study findings and limits: Reportedly, TCR beta sequences from common variable immunodeficiency showed fewer deletions and N-nucleotide insertions. Compared with controls, CVID subjects had fewer shared TCRbeta clones. CVID patient heterogeneity limited repertoire-clinical complication correlations.

Germline CDR1 and CDR2: KGHSH and LQKENI. Trimming stripped 11 bases from V and 3 bases from J, with 17 bases between. The CDR3 totals 13 residues. Equal genomic DNA amounts from CVID and control samples were sequenced. The method was immunoSEQ multiplex PCR; TCRdb's version includes in-frame clones alone and lacks a portion of them. The repertoire yields around 13,000 clones, none seen only once; the top ten contain 7% to 9.5%. Sequenced input: peripheral blood mononuclear cells. The chain is built from TRBV18 and TRBJ2-7; D may be TRBD2 (6 bases). The TCR sequence derives from a human donor with common variable immunodeficiency. The CDR3 sequence is CAENRRGGYEQYF. The CDR3 bases that were read are TGTGCCGAGAATCGGCGGGGCGGCTACGAG.